This TCR beta chain stems from a study of shared clonotypes between healthy human individuals. Method: immunoSEQ multiplex PCR; TCRdb's copy keeps in-frame clones and lacks some. Among some 2,000,000 clones, roughly 94% were seen once, and the ten largest hold 0.13%. The CDR3 has 15 residues. Germline V gene lookup returns CDR1 SGHTA and CDR2 FQGNSA. The germline V and J ends were trimmed by 5 bases and 9 bases, with 17 bases remaining between them. Sequenced input: naive CD4+ T cells sorted from blood. The subset is: CD45RA+ positively selected. The clonotype was recovered from a man younger than 30 in good health. V gene TRBV7-2 combines with J gene TRBJ1-6, with D possibly matching TRBD1 (6 bases). For the CDR3, the DNA is TGTGCCAGCAGCCTCGAATCAGGGGCAGCTTCACCCCTCCACTTT. Its translation is CASSLESGAASPLHF.